Below are 20 T cell receptor beta chains sequenced from a single sample in a study of T cell repertoires in cytomegalovirus infection. TCRdb reanalysed the reads using MiXCR and keeps one entry per CDR3 protein. This table holds 300,000 to 450,000 distinct CDR3 sequences, 15% to 20% found once. Material: PBMCs. Receptors were obtained from a human donor in good health (CMV status not recorded). Some clones in this sample may be carry-over from other donors' samples.

The chain uses TRBV12-3 or TRBV12-4 and TRBJ2-2; D possibly corresponds to TRBD1 (5 bases). The CDR3 extends over 15 amino acids. V was cut by 6 bases and J by 4 bases, with 15 bases left in between. CDR3 residues: CASSHNKGITGELFF. The CDR3 DNA reads TGTGCCAGCAGCCATAATAAGGGGATCACCGGGGAGCTGTTTTTT.

The gene calls are TRBV7-8 and TRBJ2-6; TRBD1 matches at 9 bases. J gave up 4 bases and V 5 bases, and 15 bases lay outside the gene matches. CDR1 and CDR2 from the germline V gene are SGHVS and FQNEAQ. The CDR3 totals 19 residues. The CDR3 nucleotides read TGTGCCAGCAGCCTTGATGGGGGGACAGGGTTATCCGGGGCCAACGTCCTGACTTTC. This translates into CASSLDGGTGLSGANVLTF.

This clonotype was seen more than once but under ten times. The chain uses TRBV5-5 and TRBJ2-3; 12 nucleotides align to TRBD2. CDR1 and CDR2 from the germline V gene are SGHKS and YYEKEE (reference sequence). The CDR3 is 15 residues long. J lost 4 bases, V lost 7 bases, and 7 bases had no gene match. The CDR3 DNA reads as TGTGCCAGCCAAACTAGCGGGAGGTCGGCAGATACGCAGTATTTT. Its protein product is CASQTSGRSADTQYF.

At least ten counts were recorded for this clonotype. The rearrangement links TRBV28 to TRBJ2-7; possibly TRBD1 for D (5 bases). Germline CDR1 and CDR2: MDHEN and SYDVKM. There are 14 residues in the CDR3. V shed 5 bases and J shed 6 bases, with 17 bases lying between them. As DNA, the CDR3 is TGTGCCAGCAGTCCGCCGGACATCCATGGCGAGCAGTACTTC. It is translated as CASSPPDIHGEQYF.

V and J are TRBV7-9 and TRBJ1-2; D remains ambiguous. Deletions cut 0 bases from V and 4 bases from J, with 12 bases between. The CDR3 runs 15 residues. Germline CDR1 and CDR2: SEHNR and FQNEAQ (reference sequence). CDR3 protein: CASSLADRAGYGYTF. The CDR3 bases are TGTGCCAGCAGCTTAGCCGACCGGGCTGGCTATGGCTACACCTTC.

J is TRBJ2-5 and V is TRBV25-1, with TRBD1 matching 9 bases. This CDR3 comprises 17 residues. The V gene's germline CDR1 is MGHDK and CDR2 SYGVNS. The V segment lost 5 bases and the J segment 6 bases; nucleotides outside the gene matches: 16. The CDR3 spells CASSRDTGQGVVKTQYF. DNA of the CDR3: TGTGCCAGCAGTCGCGACACGGGACAGGGTGTAGTAAAGACCCAGTACTTC.

This clonotype was picked up many times. V usage is TRBV7-2 and J usage is TRBJ1-6; 7 bases fit TRBD1. CDR3 length: 14 amino acids. Losses at the gene ends were 5 bases for V and 7 bases for J; bases not matched to a gene: 5. Per germline, CDR1 SGHTA and CDR2 FQGNSA. CDR3 in amino acids: CASSLLGQNSPLHF. The CDR3 DNA reads as TGTGCCAGCAGCCTACTGGGACAGAATTCACCCCTCCACTTT.

This clonotype appeared a few times. The V and J genes are TRBV28 and TRBJ1-2, with D unresolved. V lost 3 bases and J 6 bases, leaving 32 bases between the germline ends. Germline V gives CDR1 MDHEN, CDR2 SYDVKM. CDR3 size: 20 residues. CDR3 bases: TGTGCCAGCAGTTTTGCTGGGGTGCCCTTAGAACTAACTATCAGTCATGGCTACACCTTC. Amino acid sequence: CASSFAGVPLELTISHGYTF.

This clonotype was seen at least ten times. The chain has TRBV7-6 and TRBJ1-5; D unresolved. The germline V gene has CDR1 SGHVS and CDR2 FNYEAQ. The V gene lost 5 bases and the J gene lost 4 bases, with 15 bases spanning the gap. CDR3 size: 15 residues. The CDR3 sequence is CASSESWAPNQPQHF. DNA of the CDR3: TGTGCCAGCAGCGAGTCGTGGGCACCTAATCAGCCCCAGCATTTT.

The J gene is TRBJ2-1, the V gene TRBV4-1, with unresolved D. The length of the CDR3 is 14 residues. Trimming cost V 4 bases and J 7 bases, with 14 bases left between them. Germline lookup yields CDR1 MGHRA and CDR2 YSYEKL. The CDR3 DNA reads as TGCGCCAGCAGCCCAGATCGGGTAGGTAATGAGCAGTTCTTC. Translated, it gives CASSPDRVGNEQFF.

This clonotype was recorded at least ten times. The chain employs TRBV29-1 and TRBJ2-1; tentatively, D is TRBD1 or TRBD2 (7 bases each). The germline V and J ends were trimmed by 7 bases and 5 bases, with 15 bases remaining between them. The CDR3 length is 13 residues. The V gene's germline CDR1 is SQVTM and CDR2 ANQGSEA. CDR3 nucleotide sequence: TGCAGCGACGCAGGGGGGGCTAACAATGAGCAGTTCTTC. Protein sequence: CSDAGGANNEQFF.

This rearrangement joins TRBV15 to TRBJ1-1; D ambiguous. Trimming took 5 bases from V and 5 from J, leaving 18 bases between them. The CDR3 consists of 15 residues. Germline V gives CDR1 LNHNV, CDR2 YYDKDF (reference sequence). The CDR3 is CATSPRTAFGTEAFF. In DNA, the CDR3 is TGTGCCACCAGCCCACGGACGGCCTTCGGGACTGAAGCTTTCTTT.

The chain has TRBV20-1 and TRBJ2-6; the D gene is possibly TRBD1 (5 bases). V was clipped by 3 bases and J by 3 bases, with 12 bases between them. This CDR3 region has 15 residues. Germline V gene sequence: CDR1 DFQATT, CDR2 SNEGSKA (reference sequence). The CDR3 region has the DNA TGCAGTGCTAGGGGCTCAGGGTATGGGGCCAACGTCCTGACTTTC. Protein product: CSARGSGYGANVLTF.

In its sample, this clonotype was seen many times. The V gene is TRBV4-1, the J gene TRBJ2-5; TRBD2 aligns across 10 bases. This CDR3 has 22 amino acids. CDR1 MGHRA and CDR2 YSYEKL come from the germline V gene. The junction had 21 bases not matched to a gene; V was cut back by 0 bases and J by 2 bases. The CDR3: CASSQEDRGATGLTSGQETQYF. The CDR3 DNA is TGCGCCAGCAGCCAAGAAGATCGAGGTGCGACAGGGTTGACTAGCGGGCAAGAGACCCAGTACTTC.

This rearrangement joins TRBV11-2 to TRBJ2-7; unclear D gene. V gave up 2 bases and J gave up 4 bases, with 9 bases separating them. This CDR3 spans 13 amino acids. Germline lookup yields CDR1 SGHAT and CDR2 FQNNGV. CDR3 sequence: CASSLNHVYEQYF. The CDR3 DNA follows: TGTGCCAGCAGCTTAAACCATGTTTACGAGCAGTACTTC. Full variable domain (rest looked up from reference TRBV11-2 and TRBJ2-7): EAGVAQSPRYKIIEKRQSVAFWCNPISGHATLYWYQQILGQGPKLLIQFQNNGVVDDSQLPKDRFSAERLKGVDSTLKIQPAKLEDSAVYLCASSLNHVYEQYFGPGTRLTVT.

V gene TRBV14 combines with J gene TRBJ1-2, with D unclear. The CDR3 spans 15 residues. Trimming removed 1 base at V and 0 bases at J, with 9 bases between. The germline gives CDR1 SGHDN, CDR2 FVKESK. CDR3 in amino acids: CASSQGRGANYGYTF. The CDR3 DNA reads as TGTGCCAGCAGCCAAGGCCGGGGAGCTAACTATGGCTACACCTTC.

V is TRBV24-1 and J is TRBJ1-2, with D hard to call. Germline V lookup: CDR1 KGHDR, CDR2 SFDVKD. This CDR3 has 12 residues. The ends were cut back, 10 bases at V and 7 bases at J, with 15 bases in the middle. The CDR3, as DNA: TGTGCCACAGGAACTGGCGTCTCTGGCTACACCTTC. Translating gives CATGTGVSGYTF.

This clonotype was recorded at least ten times. The V gene is TRBV7-2, the J gene TRBJ2-7, with D perhaps TRBD2 (5 bases). Trimming pared 2 bases from V and 3 bases from J, leaving 8 bases between. The CDR3 has 13 residues. CDR1 and CDR2 (germline): SGHTA, FQGNSA. The CDR3 reads CASSLYGNYEQYF. Written as DNA, the CDR3 is TGTGCCAGCAGCTTATACGGGAACTACGAGCAGTACTTC.

This clonotype was picked up many times. As DNA, the CDR3 is TGTGCCAGCAGCTTATCCCGGACAGGACCCGTTTCCGAGCAGTACTTC. Protein sequence: CASSLSRTGPVSEQYF. The V gene is TRBV11-2, the J gene TRBJ2-7; 7 bases map to TRBD1. Germline values: CDR1 SGHAT, CDR2 FQNNGV. V shed 2 bases and J 6 bases; nucleotides not matched to a gene: 13. The CDR3 spans 16 residues.

The table lists this clonotype with many counts. The chain links TRBV15 to TRBJ1-4; D gene uncertain. Per the germline V gene, CDR1 is LNHNV and CDR2 is YYDKDF (reference sequence). This CDR3 is 15 amino acids long. The germline V and J ends were trimmed by 0 bases and 0 bases, with 5 bases remaining between them. The CDR3 sequence is CATSRDSATNEKLFF. CDR3 bases: TGTGCCACCAGCAGAGACAGTGCAACTAATGAAAAACTGTTTTTT.